One and the same sample provided the 21 T cell receptor beta chains below, sequenced in a study of T cell repertoires in cytomegalovirus infection. TCRdb reprocessed the reads via MiXCR and lists one record per CDR3 protein. The sample includes more than 350,000 distinct CDR3 sequences, around 32% of them seen just once. Material for sequencing was PBMCs. These receptor sequences come from a human donor in good health (CMV status not recorded). Some clones in this sample may be carry-over from other donors' samples.

The table lists this clonotype with many counts. The CDR3 DNA reads TGTGCCAGCAGCTGGACGGACCAGAATGAAAAACTGTTTTTT. Encoded protein: CASSWTDQNEKLFF. This rearrangement joins TRBV11-2 to TRBJ1-4; no reliable D call. The CDR3 runs 14 residues. V was shortened by 4 bases and J by 5 bases, with 11 bases between the two germline ends. Germline values: CDR1 SGHAT, CDR2 FQNNGV.

This chain links TRBV6-8 with TRBJ1-1, with D uncertain. V gave up 0 bases and J gave up 0 bases, with 14 bases separating them. CDR3 length: 17 amino acids. Germline CDR1 MNHGY, CDR2 SAAAGT. CDR3 sequence reads: CASSYSPSGMMNTEAFF. The CDR3 DNA follows: TGTGCCAGCAGTTACTCCCCGAGTGGCATGATGAACACTGAAGCTTTCTTT.

The sample holds a few counts of this clonotype. The gene calls are TRBV14 and TRBJ2-2; unclear D gene. Germline V CDR1 and CDR2: SGHDN, FVKESK. This CDR3 contains 13 residues. Trimming cost V 7 bases and J 6 bases, with 12 bases left between them. CDR3 loop: CASTPSRAGELFF. CDR3 sequence (DNA): TGTGCCAGCACCCCTTCGAGAGCCGGGGAGCTGTTTTTT.

The chain uses TRBV19 and TRBJ2-1, with a weak D call TRBD2 (6 bases). Germline V CDR1 and CDR2: LNHDA, SQIVND (reference sequence). There are 14 residues in the CDR3. Trimming left V 7 bases short and J 1 base short, with 11 bases between. In DNA form, the CDR3 reads TGTGCCAGTACTACGGGGGATTCCTACAATGAGCAGTTCTTC. Translated: CASTTGDSYNEQFF.

CDR3 loop: CASSLGQGITYNEQFF. The DNA of the CDR3 is TGTGCCAGCAGTTTGGGACAGGGAATTACCTACAATGAGCAGTTCTTC. The V and J genes are TRBV12-3 or TRBV12-4 and TRBJ2-1; 9 bases agree with TRBD1. The CDR3 spans 16 residues. V dropped 3 bases and J dropped 2; count of bases not matched to a gene: 5.

This chain uses TRBV7-2 with TRBJ2-1, with 7 nucleotides matching TRBD2. The trim removed 0 bases at V and 4 bases at J, leaving 6 bases unmatched. The germline CDR1 and CDR2 sequences are SGHTA and FQGNSA. This CDR3 comprises 16 residues. The CDR3 DNA reads as TGTGCCAGCAGCTTAGCGGGGCTAGCGGTTTACAATGAGCAGTTCTTC. This translates into CASSLAGLAVYNEQFF.

V usage is TRBV9 and J usage is TRBJ1-1; maybe TRBD1 (5 bases). The CDR3 extends over 15 amino acids. Germline V lookup: CDR1 SGDLS, CDR2 YYNGEE. V was pared by 3 bases and J by 11 bases, with 23 bases between. The CDR3 bases are TGTGCCAGCAGCGAGACCGCCGGGACGGACGCCGAGGCTTTCTTT. It codes for CASSETAGTDAEAFF.

Concerning this clonotype: The junction and the germline gene differ at one end; a read error may be behind it. CDR3 protein: CAISLHLANEHFF. CDR3 sequence (DNA): TGTGCCATTAGTCTCCACTTGGCCAATGAGCATTTCTTC. V gene TRBV19 combines with J gene TRBJ2-1, with D uncertain. Per germline, CDR1 LNHDA and CDR2 SQIVND (reference sequence). There are 13 residues in the CDR3.

With respect to this clonotype: This may arise from a read error, as a much more abundant clone is one base away. Given the absence of the conserved phenylalanine or tryptophan at the CDR3 end, a read error is likely. The rearrangement joins TRBV7-2 to TRBJ1-2; the D is unclear. The V gene's germline CDR1 is SGHTA and CDR2 FQGNSA. The V and J ends lost 5 bases and 0 bases respectively, with 16 bases between them. CDR3 length equals 16 residues. The CDR3 is CASSREAGRTNYGYTC. For the CDR3, the DNA is TGTGCCAGCAGCAGGGAAGCGGGTCGAACTAACTATGGCTACACCTGC.

Details on this clonotype: One end of the junction does not line up with germline, which may come from a read error. The genes are TRBV5-4 and TRBJ2-1; 8 bases line up with TRBD2. The germline gives CDR1 SGHNT, CDR2 YYREEE (reference sequence). The CDR3 spans 12 residues. In nucleotides, the CDR3 is TGTGCCAGCAGCTTGGGATCAGCGGGGGAAGTCTTC. Amino acids: CASSLGSAGEVF. Drawing the rest from reference TRBV5-4 and TRBJ2-1, the complete variable domain is ETGVTQSPTHLIKTRGQQVTLRCSSQSGHNTVSWYQQALGQGPQFIFQYYREEENGRGNFPPRFSGLQFPNYSSELNVNALELDDSALYLCASSLGSAGEVFGPGTRLTVL.

The rearrangement links TRBV3-1 to TRBJ2-1; the D is unclear. V lost 0 bases, J lost 10 bases, and 25 bases lay in between. The CDR3 loop spans 18 amino acids. Germline assignment: CDR1 LGHDT and CDR2 YNNKEL (reference sequence). CDR3 sequence (DNA): TGTGCCAGCAGCCAAGATCCTCGCGGCCGTCTACTGGGCAAGGAGCAGTTCTTC. It specifies CASSQDPRGRLLGKEQFF.

This clonotype was counted many times. CDR3: CATLRTNSQGYGYTF. For the CDR3, the DNA is TGTGCCACCCTCCGGACGAACTCGCAGGGCTATGGCTACACCTTC. J is TRBJ1-2 and V is TRBV10-3, with a tentative D call TRBD1 (5 bases). V gave up 10 bases and J gave up 4 bases, with 22 bases separating them. Looked up from germline, CDR1 is ENHRY and CDR2 is SYGVKD. The CDR3 has 15 residues.

In DNA form, the CDR3 reads TGTGCCAGCAGTCGAAGGACAGAAGACGGATTGTTGCCCCAGCATTTT. This codes for CASSRRTEDGLLPQHF. V and J are TRBV6-2 or TRBV6-3 and TRBJ1-5; tentatively, D is TRBD1 (6 bases). The germline V gene encodes CDR1 MNHEY and CDR2 SVGEGT. Trimming took off 5 bases at V and 9 bases at J, with 23 bases between the two ends. CDR3 length: 16 residues.

The chain employs TRBV20-1 and TRBJ2-1; 11 nucleotides line up with TRBD1. This CDR3 has 13 residues. The germline V gene has CDR1 DFQATT and CDR2 SNEGSKA (reference sequence). With 4 bases clipped from V and 8 bases from J, the junction kept 4 bases outside the gene matches. This CDR3 reads CSATGTGGHEQFF. The DNA for the CDR3 is TGCAGTGCTACCGGGACAGGGGGTCATGAGCAGTTCTTC.

As concerns this clonotype: Sequence at one end of the junction differs from germline and may be a read error. J is TRBJ2-7 and V is TRBV4-1, with D unclear. The germline V gene encodes CDR1 MGHRA and CDR2 YSYEKL. This CDR3 comprises 15 residues. The CDR3 nucleotides are TGCCCCAGCAGCCAAGTCTGGTCAGAGAGTTACGAGCAGTACTTC. It translates to CPSSQVWSESYEQYF.

This chain uses TRBV2 with TRBJ2-3, with D unclear. The ends were cut back, 3 bases at V and 0 bases at J, with 13 bases in the middle. CDR3 length equals 16 residues. Germline V lookup: CDR1 SNHLY, CDR2 FYNNEI. CDR3 sequence (DNA): TGTGCCAGCAGTGATTTTATCCCGCCAAGCACAGATACGCAGTATTTT. This translates into CASSDFIPPSTDTQYF.

This chain uses TRBV9 with TRBJ2-2, with D perhaps matching TRBD2 (6 bases). The CDR3 is 15 amino acids. V lost 2 bases, J lost 0 bases, and 8 bases lay in between. The germline V gene encodes CDR1 SGDLS and CDR2 YYNGEE. As DNA, the CDR3 is TGTGCCAGCAGCGTCCGGGGGACGAACACCGGGGAGCTGTTTTTT. Amino acid sequence: CASSVRGTNTGELFF.

This chain uses TRBV12-3 or TRBV12-4 with TRBJ1-1; D is uncertain. Trimming cost V 3 bases and J 0 bases, with 8 bases left between them. CDR3 length: 14 amino acids. Here the CDR3 DNA reads TGTGCCAGCAGTTTCTCTTTGATGAACACTGAAGCTTTCTTT. Amino acids: CASSFSLMNTEAFF.

This clonotype was detected only a few times. The chain has TRBV14 and TRBJ2-7; unclear D gene. Germline assignment: CDR1 SGHDN and CDR2 FVKESK. Between the trimmed V and J ends, which lost 0 bases and 11 bases, there was a span of 20 bases. CDR3 size: 15 residues. The CDR3 sequence: CASSQEGLTVSEEYF. The CDR3 nucleotides read TGTGCCAGCAGCCAAGAAGGGCTAACGGTCAGTGAAGAGTACTTC. The entire variable domain, with the rest obtained from reference TRBV14 and TRBJ2-7, is as follows: EAGVTQFPSHSVIEKGQTVTLRCDPISGHDNLYWYRRVMGKEIKFLLHFVKESKQDESGMPNNRFLAERTGGTYSTLKVQPAELEDSGVYFCASSQEGLTVSEEYFGPGTRLTVT.

This clonotype was seen a handful of times. The gene calls are TRBV19 and TRBJ1-5; 7 bases are shared with TRBD1. The CDR3 totals 15 residues. Trimming took 7 bases from V and 1 from J; bases not matched to a gene: 7. CDR1 and CDR2 from the germline V gene are LNHDA and SQIVND (reference sequence). CDR3 protein: CASNHPGGSNQPQHF. The CDR3 DNA reads TGTGCCAGTAATCATCCAGGGGGAAGCAATCAGCCCCAGCATTTT.

The V call is TRBV2, the J call TRBJ2-5; TRBD2 is a possible D gene (5 bases). This CDR3 contains 14 residues. V lost 3 bases, J lost 1 base, and 9 bases lay in between. Germline V gene data show CDR1 as SNHLY and CDR2 as FYNNEI. The CDR3 coding sequence is TGTGCCAGCAGTGAGAGAGGACTCCAAGAGACCCAGTACTTC. Translated, it gives CASSERGLQETQYF. The whole variable domain, filled in from reference TRBV2 and TRBJ2-5, reads EPEVTQTPSHQVTQMGQEVILRCVPISNHLYFYWYRQILGQKVEFLVSFYNNEISEKSEIFDDQFSVERPDGSNFTLKIRSTKLEDSAMYFCASSERGLQETQYFGPGTRLLVL.